This entry lists 20 T cell receptor beta chains sequenced from one sample in a study of T cell repertoires in cytomegalovirus infection. Antigen specificity for these receptors is unknown. TCRdb processed the reads anew with MiXCR; each CDR3 protein has one entry. The sample comprises more than 95,000 distinct CDR3 sequences, roughly a third of which are singletons, and 45% to 65% rests with the top ten. Specimen: CD8+ T cells from cultured PBMCs, collected from culture after CMV antigen stimulation. All receptors come from a human donor in good health (CMV status not recorded). Some clones in this sample may be carry-over from other donors' samples.

The chain is built from TRBV4-2 and TRBJ1-6; no firm D call. The germline V gene encodes CDR1 LGHNA and CDR2 YNFKEQ. There are 15 residues in the CDR3. Trimming pared 1 base from V and 10 bases from J, leaving 14 bases between. DNA of the CDR3: TGTGCCAGCAGCCAAGTAGATATGGGGAGCTCACCCCTCCACTTT. Protein product: CASSQVDMGSSPLHF.

The CDR3 spells CAARRGTEAFF. CDR3 DNA sequence: TGTGCCGCCCGGCGGGGGACTGAAGCTTTCTTT. This chain links TRBV19 with TRBJ1-1; D perhaps matches TRBD1 (5 bases). V lost 11 bases to trimming and J lost 5 bases, with 12 bases between them. This CDR3 has 11 residues. CDR1 LNHDA and CDR2 SQIVND come from the germline V gene (reference sequence).

Ten or more counts support this clonotype. The gene calls are TRBV18 and TRBJ2-1, with TRBD2 as a possible D gene (5 bases). Germline V lookup: CDR1 KGHSH, CDR2 LQKENI. The V and J ends lost 3 bases and 0 bases respectively, with 18 bases between them. The CDR3 has 18 residues. The CDR3 here is CASSPIRRDYHSYNEQFF. The CDR3 nucleotides read TGTGCCAGCTCACCTATCCGGAGAGACTATCACTCCTACAATGAGCAGTTCTTC.

This clonotype appeared a few times. V usage is TRBV5-6 and J usage is TRBJ2-1, with TRBD1 as a possible D gene (7 bases). V lost 6 bases, J lost 7 bases, and 17 bases lay in between. Germline values: CDR1 SGHDT, CDR2 YYEEEE. CDR3 size: 14 residues. The CDR3 DNA sequence: TGTGCCAGCAACCCCGGGGCAGGGGGGAATGAGCAGTTCTTC. Translated: CASNPGAGGNEQFF.

In this sample, this clonotype turned up a few times. This chain links TRBV7-2 with TRBJ2-1; D may match TRBD1 or TRBD2 (5 bases each). Germline CDR1 SGHTA, CDR2 FQGNSA. The CDR3 length is 16 residues. Trimming cost V 3 bases and J 9 bases, with 21 bases left between them. CDR3 amino acids: CASSFWLSGPVVEQFF. The CDR3 DNA reads as TGTGCCAGCAGCTTTTGGCTATCGGGACCTGTTGTTGAGCAGTTCTTC.

The chain has TRBV6-6 and TRBJ1-2; 8 nucleotides align to TRBD1. In germline, CDR1 is MNHNY, CDR2 SVGAGI (reference sequence). The V segment lost 5 bases and the J segment 3 bases; nucleotides outside the gene matches: 2. This CDR3 region has 13 residues. The CDR3 coding sequence is TGTGCCAGCAGTAAACAGGGGGACTATGGCTACACCTTC. Translating it yields CASSKQGDYGYTF.

This clonotype came up a few times. The chain couples TRBV28 to TRBJ1-6; D perhaps matches TRBD1 (5 bases). Trimming took off 5 bases at V and 10 bases at J, with 18 bases between the two ends. Per germline, CDR1 MDHEN and CDR2 SYDVKM. The CDR3 length is 15 residues. The DNA of the CDR3 is TGTGCCAGCAGTCCTCTTCAGGGTTCTAAATCACCCCTCCACTTT. Its translation is CASSPLQGSKSPLHF.

The V and J genes are TRBV20-1 and TRBJ2-7, with TRBD2 matching over 7 bases. J gave up 0 bases and V 2 bases, and 10 bases lay outside the gene matches. Germline V lookup: CDR1 DFQATT, CDR2 SNEGSKA (reference sequence). The CDR3 loop spans 16 amino acids. The CDR3: CSARPGPGLLSYEQYF. Written as DNA, the CDR3 is TGCAGTGCTAGACCGGGGCCGGGACTACTCTCCTACGAGCAGTACTTC.

The chain recombines TRBV18 with TRBJ1-3, with D unclear. Germline V gives CDR1 KGHSH, CDR2 LQKENI. With 10 bases removed from V and 0 bases from J, the gap between germline ends came to 10 bases. The CDR3 runs to 13 residues. CDR3 amino acids: CATEEFSGNTIYF. The CDR3 DNA sequence: TGTGCCACTGAGGAGTTCTCTGGAAACACCATATATTTT.

This clonotype was found many times. The chain carries TRBV25-1 and TRBJ1-2; no clear D gene. Germline V gene data show CDR1 as MGHDK and CDR2 as SYGVNS. The CDR3 loop spans 14 amino acids. V was clipped by 3 bases and J by 2 bases, with 10 bases between them. As DNA, the CDR3 is TGTGCCAGCAGTGACCATCAGGAGAACTATGGCTACACCTTC. It codes for CASSDHQENYGYTF.

This clonotype was found a few times. The V and J genes are TRBV4-3 and TRBJ1-5; 7 bases are a match to TRBD1. V trimming: 1 base; J trimming: 3 bases; junction bases outside the gene matches: 3. The CDR3 extends over 15 amino acids. CDR1 LGHNA and CDR2 YSLEER come from the germline V gene. CDR3 sequence (DNA): TGCGCCAGCAGCCAAGTGACAGGGTACAATCAGCCCCAGCATTTT. Protein sequence: CASSQVTGYNQPQHF.

The chain has TRBV6-2 or TRBV6-3 and TRBJ2-1, with 12 bases identical to TRBD2. Germline CDR1 reads MNHEY; CDR2 reads SVGEGT. V was clipped by 6 bases and J by 4 bases; unmatched bases: 7. This CDR3 has 16 residues. The CDR3 coding sequence is TGTGCCAGCAGCTTCACTAGCGGGGGGAAATACAATGAGCAGTTCTTC. Translated, it gives CASSFTSGGKYNEQFF.

This clonotype was counted a few times. The chain uses TRBV4-3 and TRBJ2-7, with TRBD1 as a possible D gene (6 bases). The CDR3 covers 15 residues. V shed 1 base and J shed 0 bases, with 10 bases lying between them. The germline CDR1 and CDR2 sequences are LGHNA and YSLEER. The CDR3 region is CASSQVSGVSYEQYF. In nucleotides, the CDR3 is TGCGCCAGCAGCCAAGTATCAGGGGTCTCCTACGAGCAGTACTTC.

This clonotype appeared a few times. This rearrangement joins TRBV29-1 to TRBJ2-2, with TRBD1 identical over 8 bases. The CDR3 is 13 residues long. The trim removed 7 bases at V and 6 bases at J, leaving 7 bases unmatched. Germline values: CDR1 SQVTM, CDR2 ANQGSEA. CDR3 bases: TGCAGCGGCGGGACAGGAGAGGCCGGGGAGCTGTTTTTT. This sequence encodes CSGGTGEAGELFF.

The chain recombines TRBV7-6 with TRBJ2-7; D call uncertain. The V end was cut by 5 bases, the J end by 2 bases, with 7 bases between. The CDR3 contains 12 residues. Germline CDR1 SGHVS, CDR2 FNYEAQ. For the CDR3, the DNA is TGTGCCAGCAGCCCTCAGACCTACGAGCAGTACTTC. It translates to CASSPQTYEQYF.

This clonotype was seen only a few times. The chain is built from TRBV11-2 and TRBJ2-7; D might be TRBD1 or TRBD2, each matching 6 bases. CDR1 is SGHAT and CDR2 is FQNNGV in the germline V gene. The V end was cut by 4 bases, the J end by 2 bases, with 21 bases between. CDR3 length: 17 residues. The CDR3 DNA reads TGTGCCAGCAGCTCGAATAGGGGGGCCGAGCCAACCTACGAGCAGTACTTC. It encodes CASSSNRGAEPTYEQYF. Full variable domain (rest looked up from reference TRBV11-2 and TRBJ2-7): EAGVAQSPRYKIIEKRQSVAFWCNPISGHATLYWYQQILGQGPKLLIQFQNNGVVDDSQLPKDRFSAERLKGVDSTLKIQPAKLEDSAVYLCASSSNRGAEPTYEQYFGPGTRLTVT.

V usage is TRBV7-4 and J usage is TRBJ1-1, with unresolved D. V shed 5 bases and J shed 1 base, with 8 bases lying between them. CDR1 and CDR2 (germline): SGHVT, SQSDAQ. The CDR3 contains 13 residues. The CDR3 here is CASSEWQNTEAFF. The CDR3 DNA sequence: TGTGCCAGCAGCGAGTGGCAGAACACTGAAGCTTTCTTT.

The J gene is TRBJ2-7, the V gene TRBV3-1; 7 bases align to TRBD1. Trimming cost V 6 bases and J 5 bases; bases outside gene matches: 4. The CDR3 contains 12 residues. Germline V CDR1 and CDR2: LGHDT, YNNKEL (reference sequence). The CDR3 region is CASSFGQDEQYF. The CDR3 DNA is TGTGCCAGCAGTTTCGGACAGGACGAGCAGTACTTC.

The table lists this clonotype with a few counts. The rearrangement links TRBV7-9 to TRBJ1-5, with a tentative D call TRBD1 (6 bases). Trimming cost V 0 bases and J 6 bases, with 15 bases left between them. Germline V gene data show CDR1 as SEHNR and CDR2 as FQNEAQ (reference sequence). This CDR3 region has 16 residues. As DNA, the CDR3 is TGTGCCAGCAGCTTAGCTACTGGGGGCGCGTCTCAGCCCCAGCATTTT. The encoded protein is CASSLATGGASQPQHF.

This clonotype has only a few counts. The genes are TRBV11-2 and TRBJ2-1; either TRBD1 or TRBD2 may fit D (5 bases each). This CDR3 has 15 residues. Germline-derived CDR1 and CDR2 are SGHAT and FQNNGV. Trimming pared 3 bases from V and 5 bases from J, leaving 14 bases between. CDR3 loop: CASSFASGPNNEQFF. CDR3 bases: TGTGCCAGCAGCTTCGCCTCGGGGCCTAACAATGAGCAGTTCTTC.